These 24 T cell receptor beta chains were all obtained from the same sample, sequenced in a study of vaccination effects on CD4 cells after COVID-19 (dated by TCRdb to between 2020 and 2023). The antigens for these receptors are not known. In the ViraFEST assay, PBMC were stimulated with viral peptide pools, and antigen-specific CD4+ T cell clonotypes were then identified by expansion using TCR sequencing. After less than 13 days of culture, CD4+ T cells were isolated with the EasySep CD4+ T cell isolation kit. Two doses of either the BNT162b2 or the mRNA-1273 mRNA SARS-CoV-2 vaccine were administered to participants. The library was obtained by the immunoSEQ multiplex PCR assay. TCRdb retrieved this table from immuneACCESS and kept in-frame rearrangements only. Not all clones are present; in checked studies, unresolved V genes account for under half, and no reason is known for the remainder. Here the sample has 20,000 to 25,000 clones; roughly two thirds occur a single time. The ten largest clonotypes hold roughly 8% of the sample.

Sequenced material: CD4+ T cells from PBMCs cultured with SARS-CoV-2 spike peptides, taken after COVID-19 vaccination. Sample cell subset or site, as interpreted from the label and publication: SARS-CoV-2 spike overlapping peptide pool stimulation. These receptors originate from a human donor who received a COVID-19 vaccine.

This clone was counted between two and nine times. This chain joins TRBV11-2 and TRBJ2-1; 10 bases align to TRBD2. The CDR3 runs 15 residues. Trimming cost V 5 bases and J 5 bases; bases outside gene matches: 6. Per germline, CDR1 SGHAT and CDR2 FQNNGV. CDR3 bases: TGTGCCAGCAGCACCTCCGGGACTAGCGACAATGAGCAGTTCTTC. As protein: CASSTSGTSDNEQFF.

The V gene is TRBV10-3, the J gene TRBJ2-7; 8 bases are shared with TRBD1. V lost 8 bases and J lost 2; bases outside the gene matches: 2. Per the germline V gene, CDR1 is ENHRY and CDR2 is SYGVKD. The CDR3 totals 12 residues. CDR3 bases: TGTGCCATCCAGGGGGCGGCCTACGAGCAGTACTTC. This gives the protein CAIQGAAYEQYF.

CDR3 protein: CASSGAGGDYEQYF. Here the CDR3 DNA reads TGTGCCAGTAGTGGGGCGGGAGGGGACTACGAGCAGTACTTC. The V and J genes are TRBV19 and TRBJ2-7, with 9 nucleotides matching TRBD2. Trimming took 5 bases from V and 3 from J; bases not matched to a gene: 5. The CDR3 length is 14 residues. CDR1 LNHDA and CDR2 SQIVND come from the germline V gene (reference sequence).

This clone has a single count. The CDR3 loop is CASSPVRTSGRIEQFF. The CDR3 region has the DNA TGTGCCAGCAGCCCCGTAAGGACTAGCGGGAGAATTGAGCAGTTCTTC. The V and J genes are TRBV6-4 and TRBJ2-1; 13 nucleotides line up with TRBD2. V lost 6 bases, J lost 9 bases, and 11 bases stayed unmatched. The CDR3 runs to 16 residues. CDR1 and CDR2 (germline): MRHNA, SNTAGT.

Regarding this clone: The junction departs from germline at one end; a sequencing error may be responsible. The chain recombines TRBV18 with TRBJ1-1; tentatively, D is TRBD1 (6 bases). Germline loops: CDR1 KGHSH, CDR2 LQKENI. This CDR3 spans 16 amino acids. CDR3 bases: TGTGCCAGCTTACCAAACGCGGACAGAGTGAACACTGAAGCTTTCTTT. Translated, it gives CASLPNADRVNTEAFF.

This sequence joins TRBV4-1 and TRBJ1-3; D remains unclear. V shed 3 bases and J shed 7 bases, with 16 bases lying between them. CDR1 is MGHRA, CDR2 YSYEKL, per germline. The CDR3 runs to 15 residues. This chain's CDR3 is CASSHPGKRGNTIYF. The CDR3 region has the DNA TGCGCCAGCAGCCATCCCGGGAAGAGAGGGAACACCATATATTTT.

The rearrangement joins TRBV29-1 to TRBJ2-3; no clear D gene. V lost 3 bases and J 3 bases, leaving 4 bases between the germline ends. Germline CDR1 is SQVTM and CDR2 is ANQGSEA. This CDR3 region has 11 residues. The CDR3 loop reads CSVEPTDTQYF. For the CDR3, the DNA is TGCAGCGTTGAGCCGACAGATACGCAGTATTTT.

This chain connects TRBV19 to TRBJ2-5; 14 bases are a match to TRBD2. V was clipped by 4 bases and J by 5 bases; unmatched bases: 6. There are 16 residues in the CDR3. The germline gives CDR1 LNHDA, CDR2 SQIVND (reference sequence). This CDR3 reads CASSTGLAGGSETQYF. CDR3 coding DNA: TGTGCCAGTAGTACAGGACTAGCGGGAGGAAGTGAGACCCAGTACTTC.

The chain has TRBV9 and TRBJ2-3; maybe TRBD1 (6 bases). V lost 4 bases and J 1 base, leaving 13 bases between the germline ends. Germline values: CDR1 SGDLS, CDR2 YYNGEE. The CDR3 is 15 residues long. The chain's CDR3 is CASSSQGLRTDTQYF. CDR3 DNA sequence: TGTGCCAGCAGCTCCCAGGGGCTACGCACAGATACGCAGTATTTT. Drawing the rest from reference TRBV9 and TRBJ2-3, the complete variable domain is DSGVTQTPKHLITATGQRVTLRCSPRSGDLSVYWYQQSLDQGLQFLIQYYNGEERAKGNILERFSAQQFPDLHSELNLSSLELGDSALYFCASSSQGLRTDTQYFGPGTRLTVL.

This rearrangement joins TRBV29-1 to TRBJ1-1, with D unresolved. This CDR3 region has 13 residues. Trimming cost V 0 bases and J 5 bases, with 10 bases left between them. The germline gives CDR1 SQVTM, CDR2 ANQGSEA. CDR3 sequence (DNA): TGCAGCGTTGAAGAGGTGGTAGAGACTGAAGCTTTCTTT. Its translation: CSVEEVVETEAFF.

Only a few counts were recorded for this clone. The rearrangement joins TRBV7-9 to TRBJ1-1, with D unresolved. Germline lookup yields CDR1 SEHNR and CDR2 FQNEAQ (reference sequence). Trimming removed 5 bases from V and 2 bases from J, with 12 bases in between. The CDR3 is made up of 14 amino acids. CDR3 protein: CASSPTSTNTEAFF. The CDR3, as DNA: TGTGCCAGCAGCCCCACCAGTACCAACACTGAAGCTTTCTTT.

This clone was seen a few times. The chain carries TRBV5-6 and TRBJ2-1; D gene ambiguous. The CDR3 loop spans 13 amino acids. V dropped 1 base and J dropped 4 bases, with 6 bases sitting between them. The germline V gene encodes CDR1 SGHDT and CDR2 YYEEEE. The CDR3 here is CASSLNRYNEQFF. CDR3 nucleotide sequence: TGTGCCAGCAGCTTGAACAGATACAATGAGCAGTTCTTC.

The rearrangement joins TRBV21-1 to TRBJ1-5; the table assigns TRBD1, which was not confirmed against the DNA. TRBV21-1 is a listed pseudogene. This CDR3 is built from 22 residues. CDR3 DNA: TGTGCCAGCAGCAAACTTGTCCAGACAGGGGGCTTCCTGTGGGGGTATAATCAGCCCCAGCATTTT. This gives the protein CASSKLVQTGGFLWGYNQPQHF.

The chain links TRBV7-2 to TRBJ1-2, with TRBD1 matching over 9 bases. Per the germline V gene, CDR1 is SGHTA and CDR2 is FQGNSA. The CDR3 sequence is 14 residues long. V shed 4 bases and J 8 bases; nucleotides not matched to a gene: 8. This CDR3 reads CASSSTGGPLGYTF. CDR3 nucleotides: TGTGCCAGCAGCTCTACAGGGGGCCCTTTGGGCTACACCTTC.

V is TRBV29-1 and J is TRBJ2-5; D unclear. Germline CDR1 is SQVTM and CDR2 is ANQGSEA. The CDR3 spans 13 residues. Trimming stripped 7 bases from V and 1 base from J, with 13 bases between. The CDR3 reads CSAHSGSQETQYF. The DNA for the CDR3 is TGCAGCGCCCACTCGGGCAGCCAAGAGACCCAGTACTTC.

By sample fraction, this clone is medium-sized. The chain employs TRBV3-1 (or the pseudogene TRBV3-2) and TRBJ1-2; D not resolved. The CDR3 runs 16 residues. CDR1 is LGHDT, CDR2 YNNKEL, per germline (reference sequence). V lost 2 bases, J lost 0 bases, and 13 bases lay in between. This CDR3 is CASSQSPGLTNYGYTF. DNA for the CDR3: TGTGCCAGCAGCCAAAGTCCTGGACTTACTAACTATGGCTACACCTTC.

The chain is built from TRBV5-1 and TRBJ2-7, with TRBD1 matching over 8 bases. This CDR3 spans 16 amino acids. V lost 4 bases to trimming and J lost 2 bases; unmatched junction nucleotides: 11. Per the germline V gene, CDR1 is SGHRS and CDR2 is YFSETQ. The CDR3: CASSHNTGGLTYEQYF. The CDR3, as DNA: TGCGCCAGCAGCCATAATACAGGGGGGCTCACCTACGAGCAGTACTTC.

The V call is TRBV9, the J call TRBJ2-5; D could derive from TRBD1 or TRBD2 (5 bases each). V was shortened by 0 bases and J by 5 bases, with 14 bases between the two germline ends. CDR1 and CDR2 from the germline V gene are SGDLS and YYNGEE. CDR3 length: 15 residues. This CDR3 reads CASSVGPGPRETQYF. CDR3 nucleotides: TGTGCCAGCAGCGTAGGTCCGGGACCCAGGGAGACCCAGTACTTC.

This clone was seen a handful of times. CDR3 nucleotides: TGTGCCATCAGTGGGACCGGGACAGAAGTTTACACCTTC. Translating it yields CAISGTGTEVYTF. V and J are TRBV10-3 and TRBJ1-2; 7 nucleotides align to TRBD1. V gave up 4 bases and J gave up 11 bases; unmatched junction bases: 10. The V gene's germline CDR1 is ENHRY and CDR2 SYGVKD. The CDR3 contains 13 residues.

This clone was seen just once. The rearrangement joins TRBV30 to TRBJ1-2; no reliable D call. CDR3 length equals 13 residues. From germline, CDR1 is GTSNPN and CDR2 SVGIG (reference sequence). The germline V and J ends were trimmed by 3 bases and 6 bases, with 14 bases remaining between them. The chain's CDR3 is CAWSRTGVDGYTF. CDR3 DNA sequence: TGTGCCTGGAGCAGAACCGGGGTGGATGGCTACACCTTC.

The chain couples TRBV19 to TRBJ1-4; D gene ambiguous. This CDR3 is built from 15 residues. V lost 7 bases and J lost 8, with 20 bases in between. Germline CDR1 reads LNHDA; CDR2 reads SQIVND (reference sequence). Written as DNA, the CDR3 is TGTGCCAGTAACCCTTTACGGGCAGGTGGAGAAAAACTGTTTTTT. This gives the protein CASNPLRAGGEKLFF. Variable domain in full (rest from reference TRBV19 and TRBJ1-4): DGGITQSPKYLFRKEGQNVTLSCEQNLNHDAMYWYRQDPGQGLRLIYYSQIVNDFQKGDIAEGYSVSREKKESFPLTVTSAQKNPTAFYLCASNPLRAGGEKLFFGSGTQLSVL.

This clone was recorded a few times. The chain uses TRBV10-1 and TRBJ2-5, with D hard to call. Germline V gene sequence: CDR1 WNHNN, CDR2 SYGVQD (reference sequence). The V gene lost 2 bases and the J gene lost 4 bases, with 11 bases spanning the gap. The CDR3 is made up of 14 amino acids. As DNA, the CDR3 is TGCGCCAGCAGTGAGCAAGCGTTGAGAGAGACCCAGTACTTC. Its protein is CASSEQALRETQYF.

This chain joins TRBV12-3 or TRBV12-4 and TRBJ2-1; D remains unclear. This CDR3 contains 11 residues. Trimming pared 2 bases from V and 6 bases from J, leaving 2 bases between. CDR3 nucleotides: TGTGCCAGCAGTTTAATCAATGAGCAGTTCTTC. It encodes CASSLINEQFF.

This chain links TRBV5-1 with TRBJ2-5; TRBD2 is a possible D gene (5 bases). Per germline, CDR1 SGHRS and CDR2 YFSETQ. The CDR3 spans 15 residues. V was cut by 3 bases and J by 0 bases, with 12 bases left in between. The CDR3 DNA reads TGCGCCAGCAGCTCGGGAAGCCAACACCAAGAGACCCAGTACTTC. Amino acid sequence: CASSSGSQHQETQYF.